The sequence of this TCR beta chain was determined in a study of cytomegalovirus exposure and HLA in healthy donors. The repertoire was sequenced with immunoSEQ multiplex PCR; TCRdb's copy has only in-frame clones and lacks some. The sample has 130,000 or so clones; roughly 90% are singletons. Sequenced input: PBMCs. The sequence was collected from a man younger than 40 in good health and CMV-seronegative.

The CDR3 nucleotides are TGCGCCAGCAGCTCACCTCCCGGGACAGGGGAATGGGGAGCTTTCTTT. Its protein is CASSSPPGTGEWGAFF. The V and J genes are TRBV4-1 and TRBJ1-1, with TRBD1 identical over 10 bases. This CDR3 is built from 16 residues. The V gene end was trimmed by 5 bases and the J gene end by 10 bases; junction bases not matched to a gene: 16. Germline values: CDR1 MGHRA, CDR2 YSYEKL.